This TCR beta chain was captured in a study of molecular identifiers for immune sequencing clone quantification. The sample holds a few counts of this clonotype. This CDR3 spans 16 amino acids. CDR1 and CDR2 (germline): MDHEN, SYDVKM. The V end was cut by 2 bases, the J end by 0 bases, with 14 bases between. Bulk TCR library preparation followed previously described methods with listed TCR primers. Each CDR3 protein gets one entry after TCRdb re-called the PCR reads with MiXCR. The table shows around 480,000 distinct CDR3 sequences, with under 30% occurring only once. This receptor was obtained from a human donor in good health. Some libraries in this study had Jurkat cell RNA spiked in. The sequencing sample was made of naive CD8+ T cells from blood, with Jurkat cell RNA spiked in. The subset is: FACS-sorted CD8+CD4-CCR7+CD45RA+ naive T cells. The chain is built from TRBV28 and TRBJ2-7; D not resolved. The CDR3 DNA follows: TGTGCCAGCAGTTTAGATGAGACCACAAGCTCCTACGAGCAGTACTTC. It codes for CASSLDETTSSYEQYF.